This T cell receptor beta chain was found in a study of blood T cell repertoires in COVID-19. Sequencing used immunoSEQ multiplex PCR; TCRdb keeps in-frame clones, though not all of them. The sample lists approximately 330,000 clones; about nine tenths were seen once. V gave up 2 bases and J gave up 10 bases, with 11 bases separating them. Germline-derived CDR1 and CDR2 are PRHDT and FYEKMQ (reference sequence). The CDR3 consists of 12 residues. Enrollment of patients from Seattle took place during active infection, with longitudinal follow-up. The gene calls are TRBV13 and TRBJ1-1; unclear D gene. This TCR was sampled from a young man with COVID-19, enrolled during active disease. The sequenced material came from peripheral blood. The CDR3 is CASSLKGGVAFF. The CDR3 DNA follows: TGTGCCAGCAGCTTAAAGGGAGGTGTAGCTTTCTTT.